This TCR beta chain was obtained from a study of technical replicates of blood from several donors. The CDR3 covers 14 residues. Trimming stripped 2 bases from V and 3 bases from J, with 11 bases between. CDR1 and CDR2 (germline): MGHRA, YSYEKL. Method: immunoSEQ multiplex PCR; TCRdb's copy keeps in-frame clones and lacks some. In the table there are about 80,000 clones, 85% to 95% of which are singletons. This TCR derives from a human donor in good health. Material: T cells isolated from PBMCs. The V gene is TRBV4-1, the J gene TRBJ2-7; D ambiguous. The DNA of the CDR3 is TGCGCCAGCAGCCAAAGAGTAGCAAGCTACGAGCAGTACTTC. Translating it yields CASSQRVASYEQYF.